These 28 T cell receptor beta chains originate from one sample sequenced in a study of blood T cells in healthy people across ages. Alongside a J-beta primer mix, a sample-barcoded 5' primer served in a second PCR lasting about 7 to 11 cycles. MiXCR was run by TCRdb on the 5' RACE reads, yielding one entry per CDR3 protein. Of more than 500,000 distinct CDR3 sequences in the sample, around 27% were seen once. Separately, the same data were catalogued under a study of T cells of mothers and their children.

The sequenced sample consisted of blood. These receptors all stem from a boy between 2 and 10 years old in good health.

This clonotype was seen more than once but under ten times. This chain uses TRBV7-3 with TRBJ2-5; D is unclear. Trimming took 5 bases from V and 5 from J, leaving 12 bases between them. CDR1 and CDR2 (germline): SGHTA, FQGTGA. The CDR3 is 13 amino acids. The CDR3 region has the DNA TGTGCCAGCAGCATGGGCGTGAGGGAGACCCAGTACTTC. Protein sequence: CASSMGVRETQYF.

This chain joins TRBV12-3 or TRBV12-4 and TRBJ2-1; D remains unclear. Trimming left V 3 bases short and J 1 base short, with 13 bases between. CDR3 size: 16 residues. The CDR3 region has the DNA TGTGCCAGCAGTTTTGGAGCTACGAGGTCCTACAATGAGCAGTTCTTC. Translation gives CASSFGATRSYNEQFF.

The chain joins TRBV7-3 to TRBJ2-2; 11 bases agree with TRBD2. CDR1 and CDR2 (germline): SGHTA, FQGTGA. The CDR3 is 15 amino acids. The J segment lost 7 bases and the V segment lost 5 bases, leaving 6 bases of the junction unmatched. The CDR3 bases are TGTGCCAGCAGCGAGACTAGCGGGACGGGCGGGGAGCTGTTTTTT. Amino acids: CASSETSGTGGELFF.

The chain has TRBV20-1 and TRBJ2-5; TRBD2 matches at 12 bases. In germline, CDR1 is DFQATT, CDR2 SNEGSKA (reference sequence). The CDR3 runs to 17 residues. Losses at the gene ends were 3 bases for V and 3 bases for J; bases not matched to a gene: 11. CDR3 loop: CSASGIWTSGKKETQYF. In DNA form, the CDR3 reads TGCAGTGCTAGTGGAATTTGGACTAGCGGGAAAAAAGAGACCCAGTACTTC.

This chain connects TRBV7-2 to TRBJ2-1; a weak D match, TRBD2 (5 bases). Trimming took off 9 bases at V and 1 base at J, with 10 bases between the two ends. The length of the CDR3 is 13 residues. Germline V CDR1 and CDR2: SGHTA, FQGNSA. CDR3 bases: TGTGCCAGTCATTGGGAGTCCTACAATGAGCAGTTCTTC. Translated: CASHWESYNEQFF.

The chain couples TRBV5-1 to TRBJ2-3, with TRBD2 as a possible D gene (6 bases). CDR1 and CDR2 (germline): SGHRS, YFSETQ. CDR3 length equals 13 residues. V was clipped by 4 bases and J by 4 bases, with 10 bases between them. CDR3 DNA sequence: TGCGCCAGCAGCCCATGGGGGGCAGATACGCAGTATTTT. As protein: CASSPWGADTQYF.

The J gene is TRBJ2-1, the V gene TRBV7-9, with D uncertain. The end of the DNA is better explained by TRBJ2-5, so the J call may be wrong. Germline values: CDR1 SEHNR, CDR2 FQNEAQ (reference sequence). This CDR3 has 11 amino acids. CDR3 DNA: TGTGCCAGCAGCCGGGCGGAGACCCAGTACTTC. The encoded protein is CASSRAETQYF.

J is TRBJ1-2 and V is TRBV20-1; tentatively, D is TRBD1 (5 bases). CDR1 is DFQATT, CDR2 SNEGSKA, per germline (reference sequence). The CDR3 consists of 13 residues. V lost 3 bases and J lost 6, with 14 bases in between. The CDR3 nucleotides are TGCAGTGCTAGTGCGGGGCTCTTCGATGGCTACACCTTC. Protein sequence: CSASAGLFDGYTF.

This clonotype was counted only a few times. The chain combines TRBV11-1 with TRBJ2-2, with 9 bases fitting TRBD1. CDR1 SGHAT and CDR2 FQDESV come from the germline V gene (reference sequence). The CDR3 contains 18 residues. J lost 4 bases, V lost 1 base, and 10 bases had no gene match. CDR3 nucleotides: TGTGCCAGCAGCTTAGACAGATGGGGACAGGGTGCCACCGGGGAGCTGTTTTTT. Its protein product is CASSLDRWGQGATGELFF.

V is TRBV6-5 and J is TRBJ1-4; D possibly corresponds to TRBD1 (5 bases). V was shortened by 6 bases and J by 4 bases, with 12 bases between the two germline ends. This CDR3 is built from 14 residues. Per the germline V gene, CDR1 is MNHEY and CDR2 is SVGAGI. CDR3 DNA: TGTGCCAGCAGCCTGCAGGGAGATAATGAAAAACTGTTTTTT. Its protein product is CASSLQGDNEKLFF.

The CDR3 DNA follows: TGTGCCAGCAGCTTTGGAGGACTAGCGGGAGACGGAAATGAGCAGTTCTTC. Its translation is CASSFGGLAGDGNEQFF. The chain joins TRBV7-8 to TRBJ2-1, with 13 nucleotides matching TRBD2. J was trimmed by 7 bases and V by 3 bases; bases with no gene match: 9. The CDR3 length is 17 residues. Germline V CDR1 and CDR2: SGHVS, FQNEAQ.

This clonotype came up a few times. This chain uses TRBV20-1 with TRBJ2-6; tentatively, D is TRBD1 (6 bases). The length of the CDR3 is 16 residues. Deletions cut 3 bases from V and 3 bases from J, with 15 bases between. Per germline, CDR1 DFQATT and CDR2 SNEGSKA (reference sequence). The CDR3: CSASGAGVHGANVLTF. The CDR3 DNA reads TGCAGTGCTAGTGGGGCAGGGGTACATGGGGCCAACGTCCTGACTTTC.

The V and J genes are TRBV15 and TRBJ2-4; D not resolved. The CDR3 runs 16 residues. With 0 bases removed from V and 0 bases from J, the gap between germline ends came to 9 bases. Per the germline V gene, CDR1 is LNHNV and CDR2 is YYDKDF (reference sequence). CDR3 nucleotides: TGTGCCACCAGCAGAGATCGAGCGATAGCCAAAAACATTCAGTACTTC. Amino acid sequence: CATSRDRAIAKNIQYF. Looking up the rest from reference TRBV15 and TRBJ2-4 gives the full variable domain: DAMVIQNPRYQVTQFGKPVTLSCSQTLNHNVMYWYQQKSSQAPKLLFHYYDKDFNNEADTPDNFQSRRPNTSFCFLDIRSPGLGDTAMYLCATSRDRAIAKNIQYFGAGTRLSVL.

This chain connects TRBV14 to TRBJ1-4; 7 bases are shared with TRBD1. The germline V gene encodes CDR1 SGHDN and CDR2 FVKESK. V gave up 1 base and J gave up 0 bases; unmatched junction bases: 2. The CDR3 contains 16 residues. CDR3 in amino acids: CASSQGDRATNEKLFF. The CDR3 DNA is TGTGCCAGCAGCCAAGGGGACAGAGCAACTAATGAAAAACTGTTTTTT.

The chain is built from TRBV12-3 or TRBV12-4 and TRBJ1-1; D ambiguous. The CDR3 totals 14 residues. Trimming pared 5 bases from V and 5 bases from J, leaving 15 bases between. DNA of the CDR3: TGTGCCAGCAGTCCCCGGATCGGGCCAACTGAAGCTTTCTTT. Residues: CASSPRIGPTEAFF.

The chain joins TRBV5-1 to TRBJ2-7; no firm D call. CDR3 length: 14 residues. The V gene lost 2 bases and the J gene lost 7 bases, with 16 bases spanning the gap. Germline-derived CDR1 and CDR2 are SGHRS and YFSETQ. The CDR3 DNA reads as TGCGCCAGCAGCTTTACCGCCGTGAGTCGGGAGCAGTACTTC. Its translation is CASSFTAVSREQYF.

Concerning this clonotype: At one of its ends the junction is not consistent with the germline gene, which may arise from a read error. The chain has TRBV24-1 and TRBJ2-3, with 10 nucleotides matching TRBD1. Germline CDR1 is KGHDR and CDR2 is SFDVKD. The CDR3 loop spans 13 amino acids. CDR3 protein: CATSTGGSKTQYF. DNA of the CDR3: TGTGCCACCTCGACAGGGGGCTCGAAGACCCAGTACTTT.

The chain is built from TRBV11-2 and TRBJ1-2; a possible D gene is TRBD1 (5 bases). The CDR3 loop spans 14 amino acids. The V gene's germline CDR1 is SGHAT and CDR2 FQNNGV. With 2 bases removed from V and 7 bases from J, the gap between germline ends came to 14 bases. The CDR3 here is CASSLFPGPVGYTF. CDR3 nucleotide sequence: TGTGCCAGCAGCTTATTCCCAGGGCCGGTTGGCTACACCTTC. The variable domain in full, completed from reference TRBV11-2 and TRBJ1-2, reads EAGVAQSPRYKIIEKRQSVAFWCNPISGHATLYWYQQILGQGPKLLIQFQNNGVVDDSQLPKDRFSAERLKGVDSTLKIQPAKLEDSAVYLCASSLFPGPVGYTFGSGTRLTVV.

This clonotype was seen a handful of times. The chain is built from TRBV20-1 and TRBJ2-3; D gene ambiguous. CDR3 length: 10 amino acids. From germline, CDR1 is DFQATT and CDR2 SNEGSKA (reference sequence). As DNA, the CDR3 is TGCAGCGTAGACGAAAATGCGCAGTATTTT. Its protein product is CSVDENAQYF.

The chain employs TRBV20-1 and TRBJ2-5; possibly TRBD1 for D (6 bases). The DNA matches TRBJ2-7 better at its end, which makes the J call doubtful. Germline V gene sequence: CDR1 DFQATT, CDR2 SNEGSKA (reference sequence). The CDR3 contains 17 residues. DNA of the CDR3: TGCAGTGCTAGAGCAACCCGAAGAGGGACAAGTTCCTACGAGCAGTACTTC. Its protein product is CSARATRRGTSSYEQYF.

This clonotype has at least ten counts. The chain employs TRBV10-3 and TRBJ2-5; 7 nucleotides align to TRBD2. The CDR3 covers 13 residues. With 6 bases clipped from V and 5 bases from J, the junction kept 6 bases outside the gene matches. The germline gives CDR1 ENHRY, CDR2 SYGVKD. The CDR3 sequence: CAIRAGGTETQYF. Written as DNA, the CDR3 is TGTGCCATCAGAGCCGGGGGGACGGAGACCCAGTACTTC.

This clonotype was observed a few times. The gene calls are TRBV27 and TRBJ2-2; 11 bases match TRBD2. CDR3 size: 18 residues. The germline V gene encodes CDR1 MNHEY and CDR2 SMNVEV (reference sequence). Trimming at V came to 6 bases and at J to 1 base, leaving 10 bases not matched to a gene. CDR3 loop: CASRREGLAAGNTGELFF. CDR3 nucleotide sequence: TGTGCCAGCAGAAGGGAGGGACTAGCGGCTGGGAACACCGGGGAGCTGTTTTTT.

This chain links TRBV28 with TRBJ1-5; D perhaps matches TRBD1 (6 bases). This CDR3 is 15 amino acids long. V was cut by 7 bases and J by 1 base, with 14 bases left in between. Germline-derived CDR1 and CDR2 are MDHEN and SYDVKM. As DNA, the CDR3 is TGTGCCAGCACCCCAGGGGCGCTCAGCAATCAGCCCCAGCATTTT. Its protein is CASTPGALSNQPQHF.

CDR3 region: CASSSGGSSTDTQYF. CDR3 DNA: TGTGCCAGCAGTAGCGGGGGATCTAGCACAGATACGCAGTATTTT. V gene TRBV11-2 combines with J gene TRBJ2-3, with 9 bases aligning to TRBD2. Germline CDR1 reads SGHAT; CDR2 reads FQNNGV. The CDR3 extends over 15 amino acids. V shed 6 bases and J 0 bases; nucleotides not matched to a gene: 4.

The chain combines TRBV6-5 with TRBJ2-1, with 8 bases that match TRBD2. In germline, CDR1 is MNHEY, CDR2 SVGAGI. Trimming at V came to 1 base and at J to 4 bases, leaving 18 bases not matched to a gene. The CDR3 covers 20 residues. This CDR3 is CASSYFPAPGGSGAYNEQFF. The CDR3 DNA is TGTGCCAGCAGTTACTTCCCCGCTCCCGGGGGTAGCGGGGCGTACAATGAGCAGTTCTTC.

Comments on this clonotype: The final CDR3 position lacks the conserved phenylalanine or tryptophan, pointing to a likely read error. The chain combines TRBV12-3 or TRBV12-4 with TRBJ2-3; D gene ambiguous. The CDR3 totals 15 residues. V dropped 0 bases and J dropped 1 base, with 8 bases sitting between them. This CDR3 is CASSLAGLRTDTQYS. CDR3 in DNA: TGTGCCAGCAGTTTAGCGGGGTTGCGCACAGATACGCAGTATTCT.

This clonotype was seen only a few times. J is TRBJ1-5 and V is TRBV7-6; possibly TRBD1 for D (6 bases). Germline V lookup: CDR1 SGHVS, CDR2 FNYEAQ. Trimming took off 1 base at V and 4 bases at J, with 14 bases between the two ends. This CDR3 has 16 amino acids. The CDR3 DNA is TGTGCCAGCAGCTTAGGGGGCGACAGGAGGAATCAGCCCCAGCATTTT. Translating gives CASSLGGDRRNQPQHF.

This clonotype was seen a few times. The CDR3 DNA is TGTGCCAGCAGCGTGACTAGCGGGGCGGGAGATACGCAGTATTTT. This sequence encodes CASSVTSGAGDTQYF. The chain combines TRBV9 with TRBJ2-3; 11 bases fit TRBD2. Germline V gene lookup returns CDR1 SGDLS and CDR2 YYNGEE. CDR3 length: 15 amino acids. The V segment lost 2 bases and the J segment 5 bases; nucleotides outside the gene matches: 4. Filled out from reference TRBV9 and TRBJ2-3, the complete variable domain reads DSGVTQTPKHLITATGQRVTLRCSPRSGDLSVYWYQQSLDQGLQFLIQYYNGEERAKGNILERFSAQQFPDLHSELNLSSLELGDSALYFCASSVTSGAGDTQYFGPGTRLTVL.